This T cell receptor beta chain was sequenced in a study of T cell responses to AZD1222 COVID-19 vaccine. Germline V lookup: CDR1 MNHEY, CDR2 SVGAGI. The germline V and J ends were trimmed by 8 bases and 4 bases, with 14 bases remaining between them. The length of the CDR3 is 13 residues. Whole-study results and caveats: Within unmutated variant regions lay the reported targets of nearly half of spike-specific TCRs. Possibly, clonal diversity was underestimated; donors were largely white British and included more females. Without day 14 samples, only post-peak T cell repertoires were studied. CD4 TCRs associated with vaccination spanned spike, dominating at 160-218 and 743-854.

As regards this clone: The target antigen is unknown.

Method: immunoSEQ multiplex PCR; TCRdb's copy keeps in-frame clones and lacks some. The sample contains approximately 120,000 clones, 91% of which appear only once. The gene calls are TRBV6-5 and TRBJ1-2, with TRBD1 as a possible D gene (5 bases). The clonotype originates from an adult in good health. The sample consisted of peripheral blood, taken on day 0 of AZD1222 vaccination. The CDR3 spells CASSPGPGYGYTF. CDR3 coding DNA: TGTGCCAGCTCACCGGGACCGGGCTATGGCTACACCTTC.